This TCR beta chain stems from a study of blood T cells in healthy people across ages. Study information: Using template switching, researchers captured about one barcoded beta molecule for each two T cells. Study-wide results and limits: The lack of PBMC sorting stopped any conclusive naive versus antigen-experienced comparison. There was no known CMV status for donors, so expanded clonotype changes were possibly confounded.

On this clonotype itself: What it binds is not known.

V was clipped by 5 bases and J by 0 bases, with 19 bases between them. This CDR3 has 18 residues. CDR1 is SGHAT and CDR2 is FQNNGV in the germline V gene. It was with a sample-barcoded 5' primer and a J-beta primer mix that a second PCR of roughly 7 to 11 cycles was run. From the 5' RACE reads, TCRdb called clonotypes with MiXCR, one entry per CDR3 protein. The data show roughly 1,300,000 distinct CDR3 sequences, around 55% seen once. Each donor was a healthy Caucasian individual from Russia, aged roughly 6 to 90. The sequenced sample consisted of blood. The TCR sequence derives from a man younger than 30 in good health. The V and J genes are TRBV11-2 and TRBJ2-2, with D perhaps matching TRBD2 (6 bases). CDR3 in amino acids: CASSTDTSGLSNTGELFF. DNA for the CDR3: TGTGCCAGCAGCACCGACACCTCCGGACTATCGAACACCGGGGAGCTGTTTTTT. The full variable domain, its missing parts supplied by reference TRBV11-2 and TRBJ2-2, is EAGVAQSPRYKIIEKRQSVAFWCNPISGHATLYWYQQILGQGPKLLIQFQNNGVVDDSQLPKDRFSAERLKGVDSTLKIQPAKLEDSAVYLCASSTDTSGLSNTGELFFGEGSRLTVL.